This is a list of T cell receptor beta chains from one sample in a study of T cells after yellow fever vaccination. TCRdb redid the calling of the 5' RACE reads with MiXCR, one entry per CDR3 protein. The data show 300,000 to 400,000 distinct CDR3 sequences, about 10% seen once. Here the sequenced sample was CD4+ T cells sorted from PBMCs, taken 45 days after the yellow fever booster vaccination. Every receptor here comes from a man aged 18-30 years who received the YFV17D yellow fever vaccine. Each CDR3 is given without its conserved first and last residue. Rows may omit the clone size; those that give it use once, few, many or a size class.

V	size	J	CDR3
TRBV6-2/TRBV6-3	few	TRBJ2-1	ASSVSGTSYNEQF
TRBV15	.	TRBJ2-2	ATSRSGGTNTGELF
TRBV29-1	few	TRBJ2-6	SVRDPYIDVLT
TRBV5-1	.	TRBJ1-4	ASSFSINEKLF
TRBV11-1	.	TRBJ2-7	ASLPGPSSREQY
TRBV12-3/TRBV12-4	.	TRBJ2-6	ASSLRQGRISGANVLT
TRBV5-1	.	TRBJ2-3	ASSLAQSQGDTQY
TRBV6-5	few	TRBJ2-3	ASSTTGRTTDTQY
TRBV24-1	.	TRBJ2-1	ATSDSGTERVEQF
TRBV11-3	many	TRBJ2-1	ASSLYGVNEQF
TRBV15	few	TRBJ2-3	ATSKEGGFGYTQY
TRBV4-1	many	TRBJ2-5	ASSQGSRAFSETQY
TRBV29-1	many	TRBJ2-5	SVGIQGWETQY
TRBV20-1	few	TRBJ1-5	SAPSGQSPNQPQH